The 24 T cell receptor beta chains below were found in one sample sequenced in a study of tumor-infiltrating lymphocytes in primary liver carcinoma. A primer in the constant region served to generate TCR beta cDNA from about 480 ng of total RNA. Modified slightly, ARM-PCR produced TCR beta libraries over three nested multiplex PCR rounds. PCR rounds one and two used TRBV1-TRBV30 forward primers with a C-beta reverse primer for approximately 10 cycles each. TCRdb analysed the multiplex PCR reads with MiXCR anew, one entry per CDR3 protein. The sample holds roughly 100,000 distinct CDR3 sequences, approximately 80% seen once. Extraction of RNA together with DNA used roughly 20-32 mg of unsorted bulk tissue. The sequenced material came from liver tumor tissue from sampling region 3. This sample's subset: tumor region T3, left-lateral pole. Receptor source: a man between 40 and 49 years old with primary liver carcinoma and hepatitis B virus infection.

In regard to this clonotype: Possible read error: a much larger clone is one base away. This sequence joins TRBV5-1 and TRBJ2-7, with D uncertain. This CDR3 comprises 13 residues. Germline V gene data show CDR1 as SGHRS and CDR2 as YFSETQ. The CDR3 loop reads CASSFGQNYEEYF. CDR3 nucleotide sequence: TGCGCCAGCAGCTTCGGGCAGAACTACGAGGAGTACTTC.

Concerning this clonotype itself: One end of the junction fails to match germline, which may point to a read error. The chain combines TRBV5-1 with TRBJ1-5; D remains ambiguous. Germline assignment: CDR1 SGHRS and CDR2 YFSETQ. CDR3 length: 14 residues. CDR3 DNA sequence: TGCGCCAGCAACTTGGACGCGGGGAATCGGCCCCAGCATTTT. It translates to CASNLDAGNRPQHF.

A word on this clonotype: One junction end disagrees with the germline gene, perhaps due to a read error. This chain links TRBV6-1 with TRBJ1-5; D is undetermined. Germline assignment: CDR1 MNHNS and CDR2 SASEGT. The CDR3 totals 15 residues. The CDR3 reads CATNVEQFSNEPQHF. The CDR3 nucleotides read TGTGCAACCAACGTGGAGCAGTTTAGCAATGAGCCCCAGCATTTT.

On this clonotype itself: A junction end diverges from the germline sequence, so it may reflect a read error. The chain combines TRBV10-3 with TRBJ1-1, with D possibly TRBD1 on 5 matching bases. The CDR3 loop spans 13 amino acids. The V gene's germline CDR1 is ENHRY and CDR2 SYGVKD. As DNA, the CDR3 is TGTCCCATCAGTGTTGACCGGGGCACTGAAGTTTTCTTT. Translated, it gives CPISVDRGTEVFF.

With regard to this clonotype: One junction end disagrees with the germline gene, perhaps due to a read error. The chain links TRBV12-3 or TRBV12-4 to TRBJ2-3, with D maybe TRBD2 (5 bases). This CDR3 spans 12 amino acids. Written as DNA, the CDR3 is TGTACCAGTAGTCCCTCCGGAGGTACGCAGTATTTT. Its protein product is CTSSPSGGTQYF.

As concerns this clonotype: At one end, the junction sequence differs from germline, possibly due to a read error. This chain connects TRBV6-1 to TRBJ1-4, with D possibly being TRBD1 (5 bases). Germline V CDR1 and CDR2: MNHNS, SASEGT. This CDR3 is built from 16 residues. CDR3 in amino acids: CASREAGVATNEKLFF. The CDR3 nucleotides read TGTGCCAGCCGTGAAGCGGGGGTTGCTACTAATGAAAAACTGTTTTTT.

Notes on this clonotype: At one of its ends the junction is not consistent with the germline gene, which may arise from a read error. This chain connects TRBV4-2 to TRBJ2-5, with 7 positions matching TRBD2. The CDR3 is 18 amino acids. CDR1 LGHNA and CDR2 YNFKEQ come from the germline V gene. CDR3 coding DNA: TGTGTCAGCAGCCAAGATCTAGCGGCAGGGCGAATTATAGAGACCCAGTACTTC. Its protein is CVSSQDLAAGRIIETQYF.

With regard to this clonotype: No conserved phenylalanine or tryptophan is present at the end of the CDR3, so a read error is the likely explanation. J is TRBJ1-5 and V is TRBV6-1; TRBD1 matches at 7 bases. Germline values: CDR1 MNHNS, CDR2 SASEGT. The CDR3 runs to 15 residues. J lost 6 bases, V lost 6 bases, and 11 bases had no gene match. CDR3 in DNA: TGTGCCAGCAGGGGAATGAGGGGGCACATTCAGCCCCAGCATTAT. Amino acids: CASRGMRGHIQPQHY.

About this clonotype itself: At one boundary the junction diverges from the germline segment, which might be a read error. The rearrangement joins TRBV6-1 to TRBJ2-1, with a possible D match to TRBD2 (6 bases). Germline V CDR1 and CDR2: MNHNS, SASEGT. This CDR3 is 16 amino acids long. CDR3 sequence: CASSRKGGGDWNGQFF. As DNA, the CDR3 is TGTGCCAGCAGTCGAAAGGGAGGCGGGGATTGGAATGGGCAGTTTTTC.

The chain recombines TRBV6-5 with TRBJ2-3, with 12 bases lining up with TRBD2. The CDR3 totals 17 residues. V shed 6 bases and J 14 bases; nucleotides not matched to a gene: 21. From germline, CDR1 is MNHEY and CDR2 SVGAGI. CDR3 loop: CASSRSLAGGSTDTRYF. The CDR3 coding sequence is TGTGCCAGCAGCCGATCCCTAGCGGGAGGGAGCACAGATACTCGGTATTTT.

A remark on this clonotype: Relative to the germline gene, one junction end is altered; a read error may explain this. CDR3 protein: CALNTRGAEIQYF. The CDR3 DNA sequence: TGTGCCTTAAACACAAGGGGGGCAGAGATCCAGTACTTC. The J gene is TRBJ2-5, the V gene TRBV30; D is possibly TRBD1 or TRBD2 (6 bases each). From germline, CDR1 is GTSNPN and CDR2 SVGIG (reference sequence). The CDR3 is 13 amino acids.

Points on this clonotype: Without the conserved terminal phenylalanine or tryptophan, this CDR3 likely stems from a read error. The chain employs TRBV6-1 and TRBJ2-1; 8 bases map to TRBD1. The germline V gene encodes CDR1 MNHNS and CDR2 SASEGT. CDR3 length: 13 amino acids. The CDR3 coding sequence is TGTACCAGCAGTGAAGGGACAGGCGATGAGCAGTTCATC. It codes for CTSSEGTGDEQFI.

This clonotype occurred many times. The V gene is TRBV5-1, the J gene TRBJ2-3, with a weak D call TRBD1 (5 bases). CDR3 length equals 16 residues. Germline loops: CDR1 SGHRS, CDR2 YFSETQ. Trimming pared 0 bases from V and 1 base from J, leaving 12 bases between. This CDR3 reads CASSLGQFSGTDTQYF. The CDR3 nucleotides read TGCGCCAGCAGCTTGGGACAGTTCTCCGGCACAGATACGCAGTATTTT.

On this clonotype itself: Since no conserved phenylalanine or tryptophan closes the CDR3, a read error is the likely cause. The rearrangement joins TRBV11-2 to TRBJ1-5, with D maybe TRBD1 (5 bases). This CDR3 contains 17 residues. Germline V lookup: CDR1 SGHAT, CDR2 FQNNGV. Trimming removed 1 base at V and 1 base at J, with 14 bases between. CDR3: CASSLVGVVGSNQPQHS. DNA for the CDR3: TGTGCCAGCAGCTTAGTAGGGGTAGTAGGGAGCAATCAGCCCCAGCATTCT.

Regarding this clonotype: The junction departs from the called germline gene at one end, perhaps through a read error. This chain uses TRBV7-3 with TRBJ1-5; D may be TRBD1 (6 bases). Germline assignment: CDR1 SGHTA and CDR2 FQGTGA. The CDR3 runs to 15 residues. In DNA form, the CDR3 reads TGTGCCAGCAGCTCAACAGGGATGAGCAATCAGCTCCAGCATTTT. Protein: CASSSTGMSNQLQHF.

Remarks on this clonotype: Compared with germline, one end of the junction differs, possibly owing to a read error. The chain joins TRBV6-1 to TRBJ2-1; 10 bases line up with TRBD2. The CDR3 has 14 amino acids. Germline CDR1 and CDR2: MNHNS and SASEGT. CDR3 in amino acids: CANSPSGSGNGQFF. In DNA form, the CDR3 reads TGTGCCAACAGCCCTAGCGGGAGTGGTAATGGGCAGTTCTTC.

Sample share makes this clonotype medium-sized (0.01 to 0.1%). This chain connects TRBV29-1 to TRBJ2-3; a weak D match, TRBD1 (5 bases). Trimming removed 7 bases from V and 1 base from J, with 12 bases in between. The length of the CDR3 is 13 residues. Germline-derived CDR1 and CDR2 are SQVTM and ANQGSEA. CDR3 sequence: CSASGAGTDTQYF. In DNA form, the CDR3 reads TGCAGCGCTTCTGGGGCGGGCACAGATACGCAGTATTTT.

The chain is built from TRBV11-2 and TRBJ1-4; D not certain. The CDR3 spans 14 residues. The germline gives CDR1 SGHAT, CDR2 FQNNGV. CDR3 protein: CTNSFDQEGRKLFF. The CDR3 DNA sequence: TGTACCAACAGCTTCGACCAAGAAGGTAGAAAACTGTTTTTT.

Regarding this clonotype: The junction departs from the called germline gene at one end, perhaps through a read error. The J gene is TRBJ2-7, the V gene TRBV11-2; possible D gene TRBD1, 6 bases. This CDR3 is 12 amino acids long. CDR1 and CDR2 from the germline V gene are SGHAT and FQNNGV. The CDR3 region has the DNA TGTGCCAGCAGTCCCAGGGGCTACGATCAGTATTTC. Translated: CASSPRGYDQYF.

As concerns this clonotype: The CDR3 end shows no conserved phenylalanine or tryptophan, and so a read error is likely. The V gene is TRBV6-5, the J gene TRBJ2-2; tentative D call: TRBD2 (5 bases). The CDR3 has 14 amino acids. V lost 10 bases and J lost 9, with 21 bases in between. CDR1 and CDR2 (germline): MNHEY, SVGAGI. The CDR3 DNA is TGTGCCAACAGCCCCGGCGGCGGAGGCTGGGAGCTGTTTGTT. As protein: CANSPGGGGWELFV.

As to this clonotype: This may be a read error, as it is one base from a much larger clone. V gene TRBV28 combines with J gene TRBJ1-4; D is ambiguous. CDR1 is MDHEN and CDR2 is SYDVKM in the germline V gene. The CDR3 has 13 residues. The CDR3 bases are TGTGCCAGCCGGAGAGCAACTAATGAAAAACTGTCTTTT. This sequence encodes CASRRATNEKLSF. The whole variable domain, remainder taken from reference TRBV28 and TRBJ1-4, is DVKVTQSSRYLVKRTGEKVFLECVQDMDHENMFWYRQDPGLGLRLIYFSYDVKMKEKGDIPEGYSVSREKKERFSLILESASTNQTSMYLCASRRATNEKLSFGSGTQLSVL.

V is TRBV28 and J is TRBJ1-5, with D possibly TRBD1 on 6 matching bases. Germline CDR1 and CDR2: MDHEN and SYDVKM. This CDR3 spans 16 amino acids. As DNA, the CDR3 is TGTACCGGAAGTTTACTTAAACAGGGTCGCAATCAGCCCCAGCATTTT. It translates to CTGSLLKQGRNQPQHF.

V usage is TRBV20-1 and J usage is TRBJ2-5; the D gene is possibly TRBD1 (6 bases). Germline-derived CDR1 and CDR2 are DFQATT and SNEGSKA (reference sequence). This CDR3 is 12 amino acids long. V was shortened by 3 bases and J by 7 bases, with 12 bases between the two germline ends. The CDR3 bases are TGCAGTGCTAGCCCCGAAGGGGGGACCCAGTACTTC. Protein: CSASPEGGTQYF.

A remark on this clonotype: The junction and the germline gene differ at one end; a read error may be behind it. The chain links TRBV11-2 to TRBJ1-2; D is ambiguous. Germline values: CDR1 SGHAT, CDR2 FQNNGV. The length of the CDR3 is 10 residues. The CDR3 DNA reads TGTGTCAGCAGCCCCAATTGCTATACCTTC. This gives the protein CVSSPNCYTF.